This TCR beta chain was profiled in a study of CD8 T cells in ankylosing spondylitis. Study results and limitations: A TCR beta motif of eight or nine highly homologous variants seemed to mark ankylosing spondylitis blood.

Library preparation for TCR beta used quantitative 5'-RACE with molecular barcodes. TCRdb re-called the 5' RACE reads through MiXCR, storing one row per CDR3 protein. This sample yields 470,000 or so distinct CDR3 sequences, of which about 24% are seen a single time; about 0.89% belongs to the top ten. Trimming took 4 bases from V and 0 from J, leaving 10 bases between them. Germline-derived CDR1 and CDR2 are LGHNA and YNFKEQ. The CDR3 covers 15 residues. The sample holds a few counts of this clonotype. Its antigen is undetermined. V gene TRBV4-2 combines with J gene TRBJ1-3; D gene uncertain. Sequenced sample: blood, either unsorted or a sorted T cell fraction (not recorded which). The receptor was derived from a male donor with ankylosing spondylitis. The CDR3 region has the DNA TGTGCCAGCAGCCGAGAACAGAGCTCTGGAAACACCATATATTTT. This gives the protein CASSREQSSGNTIYF.